These 7 T cell receptor beta chains were all obtained from the same sample, sequenced in a study of shared clonotypes between healthy human individuals. TCRdb's table, derived via immunoSEQ multiplex PCR, lists solely in-frame clones and lacks some. The sample shows a few hundred thousand clones, around 77% of them seen only once. Material for sequencing was PBMCs. The receptors here all came from a woman aged 40 to 50 in good health. Some clones in this sample may be carry-over from other donors' samples.

The rearrangement joins TRBV5-5 to TRBJ2-2, with D tentatively TRBD1 (5 bases). Germline V gives CDR1 SGHKS, CDR2 YYEKEE (reference sequence). The CDR3 has 16 amino acids. V was shortened by 5 bases and J by 2 bases, with 16 bases between the two germline ends. CDR3 residues: CASRVGPTANTGELFF. For the CDR3, the DNA is TGTGCCAGCAGGGTGGGGCCGACAGCAAACACCGGGGAGCTGTTTTTT.

In this sample, this clone turned up once. Since a far larger clone is one base different, this is likely a read error. The same CDR3 arises from other DNA sequences in this sample as well. The chain links TRBV18 to TRBJ2-5; TRBD1 is a possible D gene (6 bases). Judging by the DNA end, TRBJ2-7 fits better; the J call may be wrong. Germline CDR1 is KGHSH and CDR2 is LQKENI. The CDR3 runs 14 residues. The CDR3 spells CASSPSWDTYEQYF. In DNA form, the CDR3 reads TGTGCCAGCTCACCGTCCTGGGACACCTACGAGCAGTACTTC.

This chain joins TRBV9 and TRBJ2-7, with unresolved D. V lost 0 bases, J lost 0 bases, and 10 bases lay in between. CDR1 and CDR2 (germline): SGDLS, YYNGEE. This CDR3 comprises 15 residues. CDR3 residues: CASSVDEAISYEQYF. The CDR3 bases are TGTGCCAGCAGCGTAGATGAGGCGATCTCCTACGAGCAGTACTTC.

The chain recombines TRBV5-4 with TRBJ2-1; D is ambiguous. V was pared by 7 bases and J by 8 bases, with 22 bases between. Germline CDR1 is SGHNT and CDR2 is YYREEE (reference sequence). The CDR3 is made up of 15 amino acids. In nucleotides, the CDR3 is TGTGCCAGCGCCCCTCCCGCCTCGATCACCGATGAGCAGTTCTTC. It encodes CASAPPASITDEQFF.

This chain joins TRBV5-1 and TRBJ2-4; D gene uncertain. From germline, CDR1 is SGHRS and CDR2 YFSETQ. This CDR3 is 17 amino acids long. Trimming shortened V by 1 base and J by 0 bases, and 14 bases separated the two germline ends. Written as DNA, the CDR3 is TGCGCCAGCAGCTTGAGACCCGATACCCTAGCCAAAAACATTCAGTACTTC. The encoded protein is CASSLRPDTLAKNIQYF.

The V call is TRBV14, the J call TRBJ2-2, with D unclear. Trimming removed 4 bases from V and 5 bases from J, with 17 bases in between. Germline V gene lookup returns CDR1 SGHDN and CDR2 FVKESK. The CDR3 spans 16 residues. The CDR3 DNA reads TGTGCCAGCAGCCCCTTGAGGTGGGCGAGAACCGGGGAGCTGTTTTTT. It yields the protein CASSPLRWARTGELFF. Supplemented by reference TRBV14 and TRBJ2-2, the full variable domain reads EAGVTQFPSHSVIEKGQTVTLRCDPISGHDNLYWYRRVMGKEIKFLLHFVKESKQDESGMPNNRFLAERTGGTYSTLKVQPAELEDSGVYFCASSPLRWARTGELFFGEGSRLTVL.

The rearrangement joins TRBV10-3 to TRBJ2-7, with 7 bases identical to TRBD1. The CDR3 is 11 amino acids. CDR1 is ENHRY, CDR2 SYGVKD, per germline. The trim removed 9 bases at V and 4 bases at J, leaving 3 bases unmatched. The DNA for the CDR3 is TGTGCCATAGGACAGGTGTACGAGCAGTACTTC. Protein sequence: CAIGQVYEQYF.